This TCR beta chain was identified during a study of T cell repertoires in cytomegalovirus infection. TCRdb used MiXCR to reprocess the reads, holding one entry per CDR3 protein. Seen here are about 310,000 distinct CDR3 sequences, about 9.1% observed once, and the top ten hold over 2.5%. This clonotype occurred many times. The receptor was derived from a human donor in good health (CMV status not recorded). Some clones in this sample may be carry-over from other donors' samples. Sequencing input: PBMCs.

The CDR3 DNA reads as TGTGCCAGCACCAAAGGGGGATCGGATCAGCCCCAGCATTTT. Translating gives CASTKGGSDQPQHF. This rearrangement joins TRBV12-3 or TRBV12-4 to TRBJ1-5; the D gene is possibly TRBD1 (6 bases). The CDR3 consists of 14 residues. Trimming removed 7 bases at V and 5 bases at J, with 15 bases between.